The subject of this entry is one TCR beta chain. The antigen remains unidentified. The record originates from a study of identical twins. TCRdb re-called the 5' RACE reads through MiXCR, storing one row per CDR3 protein. The data show hundreds of thousands of distinct CDR3 sequences, about 24% seen once. Regarding the study as a whole: Cross-sectional statistical analysis, not tracking of the same donors, underpinned the conclusions.

The CDR3 has 14 amino acids. The V and J ends lost 3 bases and 4 bases, in that order; junction bases with no gene match: 4. The germline V gene has CDR1 SGHDT and CDR2 YYEEEE. This same sample was also part of a study on T cells expressing NK-cell markers.

Input material: CD4+ T cells sorted from blood. The chain has TRBV5-6 and TRBJ2-3; TRBD2 matches at 8 bases. This TCR was sampled from a woman between 18 and 29 years old in good health. Written as DNA, the CDR3 is TGTGCCAGCAGCTGGGGCGGGGGGCCAGATACGCAGTATTTT. Translation: CASSWGGGPDTQYF.